The clone carrying this T cell receptor (delta chain) is hyperexpanded (1% or more) by share. The sample carries other DNA sequences with the same CDR3. This entry belongs to a study of gamma-delta T cells after stem cell transplantation. The CDR3 sequence is 17 residues long. Trimming left V 0 bases short and J 0 bases short, with 16 bases between. Germline assignment: CDR1 GEAIGNYY and CDR2 EKD. TCRdb re-called clones from the RT-PCR reads using CATT. The sample has about 4,600 delta-chain clones, 1.5% to 2.5% seen once; the top ten hold under 35%. The TCR sequence derives from a human donor. It is not recorded whose cells these are; they may come from a transplant donor. What was sequenced was gamma-delta T cells. This chain joins TRDV2 and TRDJ1; possible D gene TRDD3, 5 bases. CDR3 in amino acids: CACDTVGVGLYTDKLIF. The DNA of the CDR3 is TGTGCCTGTGACACCGTTGGGGTCGGATTATACACCGATAAACTCATCTTT.